One sample yielded the 28 T cell receptor beta chains listed below, sequenced in a study of human T cells and chemical hapten exposure. From the RACE reads, TCRdb called clonotypes with MiXCR, one entry per CDR3 protein. The sample shows some 57,000 distinct CDR3 sequences, around 10% of them seen only once. Documented time point: patch test 2, 6 weeks after DPC sensitization. Treatment: therapeutic diphenylcyclopropenone sensitization with weekly scalp DPC. Sequencing was performed on whole blood, taken in connection with sensitization to the hapten diphenylcyclopropenone (DPC). The source of these receptors is a woman aged 50 to 60 with alopecia areata. Some clones in this sample may be carry-over from other donors' samples.

This clonotype has a handful of counts. The chain is built from TRBV5-4 and TRBJ2-3, with D uncertain. V lost 4 bases and J lost 0, with 15 bases in between. The CDR3 runs to 16 residues. From germline, CDR1 is SGHNT and CDR2 YYREEE (reference sequence). The CDR3 reads CASSPSAAPSTDTQYF. The DNA of the CDR3 is TGTGCCAGCAGCCCTAGTGCAGCACCTAGCACAGATACGCAGTATTTT.

This clonotype was picked up many times. This sequence joins TRBV24-1 and TRBJ2-2, with TRBD1 matching over 11 bases. CDR1 is KGHDR, CDR2 SFDVKD, per germline. The CDR3 is made up of 17 amino acids. With 4 bases clipped from V and 0 bases from J, the junction kept 3 bases outside the gene matches. The CDR3 sequence is CATSDWGQGANTGELFF. In nucleotides, the CDR3 is TGTGCCACCAGTGACTGGGGACAGGGGGCGAACACCGGGGAGCTGTTTTTT.

This clonotype has just a few counts. This chain links TRBV2 with TRBJ1-3; D unresolved. The CDR3 is made up of 12 amino acids. Trimming shortened V by 5 bases and J by 4 bases, and 6 bases separated the two germline ends. Germline lookup yields CDR1 SNHLY and CDR2 FYNNEI. CDR3 nucleotide sequence: TGTGCCAGCAGTACACAGGGAAACACCATATATTTT. Translation: CASSTQGNTIYF.

Here the CDR3 DNA reads TGTGCCAGCAGCTTGTTGGGTTACGAGCAGTACTTC. Its translation is CASSLLGYEQYF. This chain connects TRBV7-9 to TRBJ2-7; D not certain. The germline V and J ends were trimmed by 3 bases and 4 bases, with 7 bases remaining between them. The CDR3 covers 12 residues. The germline V gene encodes CDR1 SEHNR and CDR2 FQNEAQ (reference sequence).

This clonotype was detected only a few times. The chain combines TRBV12-3 or TRBV12-4 with TRBJ1-1; no clear D. The V and J ends lost 2 bases and 5 bases respectively, with 9 bases between them. This CDR3 comprises 13 residues. The CDR3 coding sequence is TGTGCCAGCAGTTTAAAATGGGGTACTGAAGCTTTCTTT. As protein: CASSLKWGTEAFF.

This clonotype occurred many times. The chain combines TRBV29-1 with TRBJ1-2, with TRBD1 identical over 8 bases. In germline, CDR1 is SQVTM, CDR2 ANQGSEA. Trimming cost V 6 bases and J 8 bases; bases outside gene matches: 5. This CDR3 spans 11 amino acids. The CDR3 loop is CSVWTGKGYTF. The CDR3 nucleotides are TGCAGCGTGTGGACAGGGAAGGGCTACACCTTC.

This clonotype was detected ten times or more. The gene calls are TRBV28 and TRBJ1-5; 7 positions match TRBD1. V shed 7 bases and J 4 bases; nucleotides not matched to a gene: 10. There are 15 residues in the CDR3. The germline CDR1 and CDR2 sequences are MDHEN and SYDVKM. The CDR3 DNA reads TGTGCCAGCATCCTACAGGGGTCCAAAAATCAGCCCCAGCATTTT. Translation: CASILQGSKNQPQHF.

This chain links TRBV20-1 with TRBJ2-4, with 7 bases aligning to TRBD2. The CDR3 runs 13 residues. Unmatched junction bases numbered 5, after V lost 6 bases and J lost 3 bases. Per the germline V gene, CDR1 is DFQATT and CDR2 is SNEGSKA (reference sequence). The CDR3 DNA sequence: TGCAGTGCCCCAGCGGGGAGCAAAAACATTCAGTACTTC. Translation gives CSAPAGSKNIQYF.

The chain couples TRBV2 to TRBJ1-2; the D is unclear. The V end lost 4 bases, the J end lost 5 bases, and 17 bases lay between the germline ends. Germline values: CDR1 SNHLY, CDR2 FYNNEI. CDR3 length: 15 amino acids. In nucleotides, the CDR3 is TGTGCCAGCAGTGGCCCGACAATCCTCGGGTATGGCTACACCTTC. Translation: CASSGPTILGYGYTF.

This clonotype was counted many times. V is TRBV14 and J is TRBJ1-4; 8 bases fit TRBD1. The V gene end was trimmed by 3 bases and the J gene end by 8 bases; junction bases not matched to a gene: 11. The CDR3 extends over 16 amino acids. Germline values: CDR1 SGHDN, CDR2 FVKESK. The CDR3 is CASSQATGTGHEKLFF. In DNA, the CDR3 is TGTGCCAGCAGCCAGGCTACCGGGACAGGTCACGAAAAACTGTTTTTT.

This clonotype was seen a few times. The germline gene is not matched at one end of the junction; a read error may be the cause. V is TRBV11-1 and J is TRBJ2-7; 7 nucleotides line up with TRBD1. There are 14 residues in the CDR3. Germline V CDR1 and CDR2: SGHAT, FQDESV (reference sequence). CDR3 sequence: CASSLMTGSFEQYF. In nucleotides, the CDR3 is TGTGCCAGCAGCTTAATGACAGGGTCCTTCGAGCAGTACTTC.

CDR3 in amino acids: CASRVGSSRGKNTEAFF. In nucleotides, the CDR3 is TGTGCCAGCCGGGTAGGATCCTCCAGGGGGAAAAATACTGAAGCTTTCTTT. The V gene is TRBV6-1, the J gene TRBJ1-1; 7 nucleotides align to TRBD1. This CDR3 region has 17 residues. Germline CDR1 is MNHNS and CDR2 is SASEGT. V lost 8 bases and J lost 5; bases outside the gene matches: 20.

The V call is TRBV6-5, the J call TRBJ1-1; D is uncertain. Germline V gene lookup returns CDR1 MNHEY and CDR2 SVGAGI. CDR3 length equals 13 residues. V was pared by 2 bases and J by 3 bases, with 7 bases between. In DNA, the CDR3 is TGTGCCAGCAGTTACACCCGGTACACTGAAGCTTTCTTT. Residues: CASSYTRYTEAFF.

This clonotype was counted many times. The chain couples TRBV7-2 to TRBJ2-2; D unresolved. V was trimmed by 5 bases and J by 4 bases, leaving 11 bases between them. Germline V CDR1 and CDR2: SGHTA, FQGNSA. The CDR3 totals 14 residues. The CDR3 protein is CASSRNGRTGELFF. The CDR3 DNA reads as TGTGCCAGCAGCCGAAACGGACGCACCGGGGAGCTGTTTTTT. Full variable domain (remainder filled in from reference TRBV7-2 and TRBJ2-2): GAGVSQSPSNKVTEKGKDVELRCDPISGHTALYWYRQSLGQGLEFLIYFQGNSAPDKSGLPSDRFSAERTGGSVSTLTIQRTQQEDSAVYLCASSRNGRTGELFFGEGSRLTVL.

The chain employs TRBV15 and TRBJ2-7, with 9 bases matching TRBD1. The length of the CDR3 is 15 residues. Germline V lookup: CDR1 LNHNV, CDR2 YYDKDF (reference sequence). The trim removed 1 base at V and 6 bases at J, leaving 7 bases unmatched. The CDR3 spells CATSRGGQGIFEQYF. The CDR3 DNA sequence: TGTGCCACCAGCAGAGGGGGACAGGGTATATTCGAGCAGTACTTC. Full variable domain (outside the CDR3, taken from reference TRBV15 and TRBJ2-7): DAMVIQNPRYQVTQFGKPVTLSCSQTLNHNVMYWYQQKSSQAPKLLFHYYDKDFNNEADTPDNFQSRRPNTSFCFLDIRSPGLGDTAMYLCATSRGGQGIFEQYFGPGTRLTVT.

This clonotype has a count of ten or more. The chain combines TRBV12-3 or TRBV12-4 with TRBJ1-2; 8 nucleotides align to TRBD1. With V trimmed by 7 bases and J by 4 bases, 8 bases remained unmatched. The CDR3 contains 14 residues. The CDR3 region is CASNIQGAGYGYTF. The DNA for the CDR3 is TGTGCCAGCAATATTCAGGGGGCAGGCTATGGCTACACCTTC.

This clonotype was counted only a few times. The chain recombines TRBV28 with TRBJ1-2, with D hard to call. Germline loops: CDR1 MDHEN, CDR2 SYDVKM. The V and J ends lost 2 bases and 7 bases respectively, with 11 bases between them. The CDR3 has 13 amino acids. The DNA for the CDR3 is TGTGCCAGCAGTTTAAGGACCCGCCGTGGCTACACCTTC. It specifies CASSLRTRRGYTF.

V usage is TRBV6-1 and J usage is TRBJ1-2; possibly TRBD1 for D (5 bases). The length of the CDR3 is 15 residues. Between the trimmed V and J ends, which lost 2 bases and 4 bases, there was a span of 14 bases. From germline, CDR1 is MNHNS and CDR2 SASEGT. CDR3 DNA sequence: TGTGCCAGCAGTGAACCAGGGCTATTTATCTATGGCTACACCTTC. Encoded protein: CASSEPGLFIYGYTF.

This chain connects TRBV7-6 to TRBJ1-5; weak D call: TRBD1 (5 bases). V was cut by 6 bases and J by 4 bases, with 16 bases left in between. CDR3 length: 15 amino acids. CDR1 is SGHVS, CDR2 FNYEAQ, per germline. The CDR3, as DNA: TGTGCCAGCAGTCAGATGAGCGGGGCGAATCAGCCCCAGCATTTT. Translated, it gives CASSQMSGANQPQHF.

This sequence joins TRBV20-1 and TRBJ2-7; 7 bases fit TRBD2. Germline V gene sequence: CDR1 DFQATT, CDR2 SNEGSKA (reference sequence). CDR3 length: 16 residues. V lost 0 bases and J lost 0; bases outside the gene matches: 8. This CDR3 is CSARDWERESSYEQYF. The CDR3 DNA reads TGCAGTGCTAGAGACTGGGAGCGGGAAAGCTCCTACGAGCAGTACTTC.

This clonotype was seen at least ten times. A read error may produce the germline difference seen at one junction end. The CDR3 loop reads CASGPGTYNEQFF. The CDR3 DNA is TGTGCTAGTGGCCCGGGGACCTATAATGAGCAGTTCTTC. This chain connects TRBV12-5 to TRBJ2-1; the D call may be TRBD1 or TRBD2 (5 bases each). The CDR3 covers 13 residues. Germline V gene lookup returns CDR1 LGHNT and CDR2 FRNRAP.

This clonotype was seen ten or more times. The rearrangement links TRBV5-1 to TRBJ1-1; 10 bases fit TRBD1. Germline loops: CDR1 SGHRS, CDR2 YFSETQ. Trimming cost V 1 base and J 3 bases; bases outside gene matches: 3. The CDR3 covers 15 residues. The DNA for the CDR3 is TGCGCCAGCAGCTTGACCGGGACAGGGGACACTGAAGCTTTCTTT. Encoded protein: CASSLTGTGDTEAFF.

This clonotype appeared a few times. The chain links TRBV5-1 to TRBJ2-1; tentative D call: TRBD2 (6 bases). The CDR3 sequence is 13 residues long. V was trimmed by 1 base and J by 7 bases, leaving 9 bases between them. Germline loops: CDR1 SGHRS, CDR2 YFSETQ. The CDR3 protein is CASSLYAGNEQFF. The CDR3, as DNA: TGCGCCAGCAGCTTGTATGCGGGGAATGAGCAGTTCTTC.

This clonotype was seen repeatedly, ten times or more. The CDR3: CASNPVQRNTEAFF. CDR3 nucleotide sequence: TGTGCCAGCAACCCGGTACAGAGGAACACTGAAGCTTTCTTT. The genes are TRBV2 and TRBJ1-1; D uncertain. The CDR3 loop spans 14 amino acids. V was shortened by 7 bases and J by 1 base, with 13 bases between the two germline ends. Germline-derived CDR1 and CDR2 are SNHLY and FYNNEI.

At least ten counts were recorded for this clonotype. The chain combines TRBV20-1 with TRBJ1-5; 9 bases line up with TRBD1. V shed 5 bases, J shed 5 bases, and the junction held 13 bases outside the gene matches. Germline-derived CDR1 and CDR2 are DFQATT and SNEGSKA (reference sequence). This CDR3 comprises 16 residues. CDR3 in amino acids: CSAPGADRGFDQPQHF. The CDR3 DNA follows: TGCAGTGCTCCAGGGGCCGACAGGGGGTTCGATCAGCCCCAGCATTTT.

This clonotype has a handful of counts. The chain is built from TRBV6-5 and TRBJ2-3; D is perhaps TRBD1 (5 bases). The CDR3 loop spans 14 amino acids. The V end lost 5 bases, the J end lost 0 bases, and 9 bases lay between the germline ends. In germline, CDR1 is MNHEY, CDR2 SVGAGI. The DNA for the CDR3 is TGTGCCAGCAGTCTACAGGCTAGCACAGATACGCAGTATTTT. It translates to CASSLQASTDTQYF.

The rearrangement joins TRBV6-2 or TRBV6-3 to TRBJ2-5; D gene uncertain. The CDR3 is 11 residues long. CDR1 and CDR2 (germline): MNHEY, SVGEGT. With 6 bases removed from V and 4 bases from J, the gap between germline ends came to 6 bases. CDR3 sequence (DNA): TGTGCCAGCAGCCGGACAGAGACCCAGTACTTC. Protein product: CASSRTETQYF.

This clonotype was counted at least ten times. The V and J genes are TRBV6-6 and TRBJ2-7, with D possibly TRBD2 on 6 matching bases. The germline V gene has CDR1 MNHNY and CDR2 SVGAGI (reference sequence). The V end was cut by 6 bases, the J end by 1 base, with 16 bases between. The CDR3 runs 15 residues. The CDR3 DNA is TGTGCCAGCAGCCTCTCCGCGGGGCCATCCTACGAGCAGTACTTC. Protein: CASSLSAGPSYEQYF.